These 2 T cell receptor beta chains share one sample of origin, sequenced in a study of blood T cell repertoires in COVID-19. Using immunoSEQ multiplex PCR, the repertoire was profiled, and TCRdb retains in-frame clones only, with some absent. Of 250,000 or so clones listed, about nine tenths are singletons. Sequencing was performed on PBMCs or T cells enriched from blood (not recorded which). The receptors were gathered from a human donor in a cohort exposed to, infected with or recovered from COVID-19 (not recorded which). The donor label of this sample is uncertain.

The chain is built from TRBV29-1 and TRBJ1-6; TRBD1 matches at 7 bases. Germline CDR1 is SQVTM and CDR2 is ANQGSEA. V lost 5 bases and J lost 5; bases outside the gene matches: 3. The CDR3 runs 13 residues. CDR3 sequence reads: CSVTTGHNSPLHF. The CDR3 region has the DNA TGCAGCGTTACGACAGGGCATAATTCACCCCTCCACTTT.

The V gene is TRBV6-2 or TRBV6-3, the J gene TRBJ2-3; D is possibly TRBD2 (6 bases). CDR3 length: 16 residues. Germline assignment: CDR1 MNHEY and CDR2 SVGEGT. V was cut by 2 bases and J by 2 bases, with 14 bases left in between. The chain's CDR3 is CASSYGPAGLTDTQYF. CDR3 in DNA: TGTGCCAGCAGTTACGGTCCCGCGGGGCTCACAGATACGCAGTATTTT.